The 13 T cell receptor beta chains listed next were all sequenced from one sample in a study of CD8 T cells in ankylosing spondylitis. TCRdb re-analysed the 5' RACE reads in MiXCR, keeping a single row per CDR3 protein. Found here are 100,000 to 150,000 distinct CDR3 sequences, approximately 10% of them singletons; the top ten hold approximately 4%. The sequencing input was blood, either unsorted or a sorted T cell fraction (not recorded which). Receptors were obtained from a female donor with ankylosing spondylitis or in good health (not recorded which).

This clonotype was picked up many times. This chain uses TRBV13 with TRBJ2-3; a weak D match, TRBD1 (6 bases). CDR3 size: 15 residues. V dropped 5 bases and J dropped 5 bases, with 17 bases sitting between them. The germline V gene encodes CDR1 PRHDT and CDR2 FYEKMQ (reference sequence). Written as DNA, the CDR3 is TGTGCCAGCAGCCAAACAGGGAAGGCAGGAGATACGCAGTATTTT. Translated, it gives CASSQTGKAGDTQYF.

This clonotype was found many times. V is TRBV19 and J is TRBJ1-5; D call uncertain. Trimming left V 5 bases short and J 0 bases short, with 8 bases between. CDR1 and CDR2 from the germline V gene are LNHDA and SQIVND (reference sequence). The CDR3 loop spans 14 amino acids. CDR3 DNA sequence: TGTGCCAGTAGTGCATCAGTTAGCAATCAGCCCCAGCATTTT. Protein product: CASSASVSNQPQHF.

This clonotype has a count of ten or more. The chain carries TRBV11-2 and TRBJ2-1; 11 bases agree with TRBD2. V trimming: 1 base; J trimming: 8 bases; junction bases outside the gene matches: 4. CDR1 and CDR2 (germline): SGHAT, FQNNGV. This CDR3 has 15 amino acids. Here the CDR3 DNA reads TGTGCCAGCAGCTTAGGGCTAGCGGGGGGCCATGAGCAGTTCTTC. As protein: CASSLGLAGGHEQFF.

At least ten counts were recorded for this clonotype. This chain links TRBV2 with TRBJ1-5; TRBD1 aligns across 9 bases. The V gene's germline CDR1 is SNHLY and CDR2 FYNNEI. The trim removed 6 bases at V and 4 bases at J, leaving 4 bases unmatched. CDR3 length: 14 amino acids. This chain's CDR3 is CASSRDRANQPQHF. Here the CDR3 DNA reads TGTGCCAGCAGCCGGGACAGGGCTAATCAGCCCCAGCATTTT.

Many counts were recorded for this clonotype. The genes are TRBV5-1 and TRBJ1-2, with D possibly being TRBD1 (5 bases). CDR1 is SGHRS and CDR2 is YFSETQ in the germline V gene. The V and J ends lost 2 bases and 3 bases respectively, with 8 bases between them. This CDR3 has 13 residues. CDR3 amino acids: CASSFDSDYGYTF. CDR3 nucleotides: TGCGCCAGCAGCTTCGACAGTGACTATGGCTACACCTTC.

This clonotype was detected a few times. The CDR3 DNA reads TGTGCCAGCAGCCAACGGACAGGACCGGGAAACACCATATATTTT. Protein: CASSQRTGPGNTIYF. The rearrangement links TRBV9 to TRBJ1-3; 7 bases map to TRBD1. The CDR3 extends over 15 amino acids. The J segment lost 4 bases and the V segment lost 4 bases, leaving 8 bases of the junction unmatched. Germline V lookup: CDR1 SGDLS, CDR2 YYNGEE.

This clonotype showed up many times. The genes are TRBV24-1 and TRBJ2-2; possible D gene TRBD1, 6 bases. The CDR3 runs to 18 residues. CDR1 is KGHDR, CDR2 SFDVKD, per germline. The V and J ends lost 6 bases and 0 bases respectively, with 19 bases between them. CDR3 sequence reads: CATSPFPGVGTNTGELFF. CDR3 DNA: TGTGCCACCAGTCCATTCCCAGGGGTGGGAACGAACACCGGGGAGCTGTTTTTT.

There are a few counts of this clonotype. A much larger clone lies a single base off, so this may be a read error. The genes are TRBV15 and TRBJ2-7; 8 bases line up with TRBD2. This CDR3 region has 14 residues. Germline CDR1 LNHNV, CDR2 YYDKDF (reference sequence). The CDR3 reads CAPSTGGAAYEQYF. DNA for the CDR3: TGTGCCCCCAGCACGGGGGGGGCAGCCTACGAGCAGTACTTC. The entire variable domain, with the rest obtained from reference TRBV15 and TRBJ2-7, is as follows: DAMVIQNPRYQVTQFGKPVTLSCSQTLNHNVMYWYQQKSSQAPKLLFHYYDKDFNNEADTPDNFQSRRPNTSFCFLDIRSPGLGDTAMYLCAPSTGGAAYEQYFGPGTRLTVT.

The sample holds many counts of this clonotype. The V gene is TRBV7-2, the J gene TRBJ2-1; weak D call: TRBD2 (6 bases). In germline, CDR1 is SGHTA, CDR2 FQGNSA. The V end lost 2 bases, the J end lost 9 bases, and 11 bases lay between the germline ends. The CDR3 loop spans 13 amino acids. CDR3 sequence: CASSLTSSSEQFF. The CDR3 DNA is TGTGCCAGCAGCTTAACTAGCTCGAGTGAGCAGTTCTTC.

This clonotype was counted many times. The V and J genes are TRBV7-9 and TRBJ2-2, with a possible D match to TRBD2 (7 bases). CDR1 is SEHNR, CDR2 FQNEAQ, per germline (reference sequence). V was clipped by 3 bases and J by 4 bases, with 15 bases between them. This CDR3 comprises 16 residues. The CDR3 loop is CASSFYRGATTGELFF. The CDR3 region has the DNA TGTGCCAGCAGCTTTTATCGGGGGGCGACCACCGGGGAGCTGTTTTTT.

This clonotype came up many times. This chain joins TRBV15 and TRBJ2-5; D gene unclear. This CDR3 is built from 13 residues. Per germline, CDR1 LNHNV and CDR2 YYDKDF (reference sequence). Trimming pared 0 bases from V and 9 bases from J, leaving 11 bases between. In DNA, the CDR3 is TGTGCCACCAGCAGAGATCGGTCCCGGGCCCAGTACTTC. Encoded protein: CATSRDRSRAQYF.

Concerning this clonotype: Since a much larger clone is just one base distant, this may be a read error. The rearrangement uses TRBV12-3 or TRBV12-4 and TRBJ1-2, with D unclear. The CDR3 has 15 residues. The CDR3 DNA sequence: TGTGCCAGCAGTTTAGCGCTCGTCTGGAACTATGACTACACCTTC. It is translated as CASSLALVWNYDYTF.

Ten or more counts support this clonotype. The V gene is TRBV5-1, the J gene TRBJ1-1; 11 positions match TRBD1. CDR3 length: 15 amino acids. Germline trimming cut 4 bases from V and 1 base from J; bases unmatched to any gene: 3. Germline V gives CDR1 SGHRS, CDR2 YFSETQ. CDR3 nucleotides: TGCGCCAGCAGCCTAGGACAGGGGGCGAACACTGAAGCTTTCTTT. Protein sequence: CASSLGQGANTEAFF.